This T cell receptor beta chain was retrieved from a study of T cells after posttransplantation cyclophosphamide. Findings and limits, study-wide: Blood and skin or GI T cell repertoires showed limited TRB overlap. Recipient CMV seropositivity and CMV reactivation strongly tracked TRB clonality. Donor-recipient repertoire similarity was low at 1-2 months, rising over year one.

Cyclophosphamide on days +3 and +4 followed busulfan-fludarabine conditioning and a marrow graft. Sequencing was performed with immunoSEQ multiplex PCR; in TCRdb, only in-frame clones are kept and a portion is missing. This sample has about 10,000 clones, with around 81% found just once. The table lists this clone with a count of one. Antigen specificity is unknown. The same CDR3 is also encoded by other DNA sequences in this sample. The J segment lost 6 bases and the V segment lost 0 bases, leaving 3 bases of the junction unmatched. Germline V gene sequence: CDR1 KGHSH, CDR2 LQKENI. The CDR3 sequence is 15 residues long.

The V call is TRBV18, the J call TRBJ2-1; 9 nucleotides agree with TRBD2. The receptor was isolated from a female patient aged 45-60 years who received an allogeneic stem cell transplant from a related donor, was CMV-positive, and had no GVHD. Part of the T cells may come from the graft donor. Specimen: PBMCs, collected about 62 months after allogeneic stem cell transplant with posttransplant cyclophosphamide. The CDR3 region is CASSPPSLAGNEQFF. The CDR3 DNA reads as TGTGCCAGCTCACCACCGTCACTAGCGGGCAATGAGCAGTTCTTC.